The sequence of this T cell receptor beta chain was determined in a study of cytomegalovirus exposure and HLA in healthy donors. PCR involved 60 Vbeta and 13 Jbeta primers. The authors' processing: Tens of millions of unique TCR beta chains, around 11 million of them shared, were counted by a later analysis. TCRdb keeps only in-frame clones here, not all; method: immunoSEQ multiplex PCR. V, J and clone size reflect that table, while D and trimming were determined from the DNA. The sample holds 200,000 to 300,000 clones, approximately 85% seen once. The V gene's germline CDR1 is SQVTM and CDR2 ANQGSEA. Trimming shortened V by 3 bases and J by 5 bases, and 19 bases separated the two germline ends. The CDR3 covers 15 residues.

Sequenced sample: PBMCs. This receptor was identified in a woman in her thirties or forties in good health and CMV-seropositive. The J gene is TRBJ2-5, the V gene TRBV29-1; the D gene is possibly TRBD1 (7 bases). CDR3 loop: CSVEYRPGGLETQYF. Written as DNA, the CDR3 is TGCAGCGTTGAGTACCGGCCAGGGGGGTTGGAGACCCAGTACTTC.